These 14 T cell receptor beta chains came from one sample sequenced in a study of blood T cell repertoires in COVID-19. This table comes from immunoSEQ multiplex PCR, and its TCRdb copy is limited to in-frame clones, with some not included. Altogether fewer than 120,000 clones are present, over 60% being singletons, with the ten largest covering around 3.5%. The sample was peripheral blood. The source is a woman older than 75 with acute or convalescent COVID-19.

The chain recombines TRBV7-9 with TRBJ2-1; 12 nucleotides line up with TRBD1. The CDR3 loop spans 15 amino acids. Germline trimming cut 5 bases from V and 9 bases from J; bases unmatched to any gene: 8. Germline assignment: CDR1 SEHNR and CDR2 FQNEAQ (reference sequence). CDR3 DNA sequence: TGTGCCAGCAGCAACCGGGACAGGGGGCGTTCTGAGCAGTTCTTC. Translating gives CASSNRDRGRSEQFF.

The chain couples TRBV6-2 or TRBV6-3 to TRBJ1-5; the D is unclear. Germline loops: CDR1 MNHEY, CDR2 SVGEGT. CDR3 size: 15 residues. The V and J ends lost 2 bases and 0 bases respectively, with 8 bases between them. The CDR3 loop is CASSYDEHSNQPQHF. CDR3 DNA: TGTGCCAGCAGTTACGATGAGCATAGCAATCAGCCCCAGCATTTT.

The rearrangement uses TRBV27 and TRBJ1-4; D is ambiguous. The CDR3 is 14 residues long. Germline V gene lookup returns CDR1 MNHEY and CDR2 SMNVEV (reference sequence). V lost 6 bases and J lost 4, with 12 bases in between. CDR3 in amino acids: CASRPWQDNEKLFF. Here the CDR3 DNA reads TGTGCCAGCAGACCATGGCAGGATAATGAAAAACTGTTTTTT.

Only one count was recorded for this clone. The chain carries TRBV15 and TRBJ2-1, with 10 bases fitting TRBD1. Trimming took 0 bases from V and 8 from J; bases not matched to a gene: 1. The CDR3 extends over 14 amino acids. Germline loops: CDR1 LNHNV, CDR2 YYDKDF (reference sequence). DNA of the CDR3: TGTGCCACCAGCAGAGAGACAGGGGGCTATGAGCAGTTCTTC. Translation: CATSRETGGYEQFF.

The chain joins TRBV9 to TRBJ2-3; 8 nucleotides agree with TRBD2. This CDR3 comprises 17 residues. The J segment lost 0 bases and the V segment lost 0 bases, leaving 6 bases of the junction unmatched. Germline V gene data show CDR1 as SGDLS and CDR2 as YYNGEE. The CDR3 nucleotides are TGTGCCAGCAGCGTAGGCCCCGGGGGGGCCAGCACAGATACGCAGTATTTT. Translating it yields CASSVGPGGASTDTQYF.

This chain links TRBV11-3 with TRBJ2-3; 8 positions match TRBD2. Germline V gene data show CDR1 as SGHNT and CDR2 as YENEEA. The CDR3 has 17 amino acids. V shed 2 bases and J 1 base; nucleotides not matched to a gene: 8. CDR3 nucleotides: TGTGCCAGCAGCTTAACACTCGGGGGGGGTGGCACAGATACGCAGTATTTT. It is translated as CASSLTLGGGGTDTQYF.

V and J are TRBV11-1 and TRBJ2-5; a possible D gene is TRBD2 (6 bases). CDR1 and CDR2 (germline): SGHAT, FQDESV (reference sequence). Trimming cost V 0 bases and J 5 bases, with 16 bases left between them. This CDR3 contains 16 residues. The CDR3 region is CASSLAGAGRIETQYF. CDR3 DNA sequence: TGTGCCAGCAGCTTAGCCGGCGCGGGACGGATTGAGACCCAGTACTTC. Looking up the rest from reference TRBV11-1 and TRBJ2-5 gives the full variable domain: EAEVAQSPRYKITEKSQAVAFWCDPISGHATLYWYRQILGQGPELLVQFQDESVVDDSQLPKDRFSAERLKGVDSTLKIQPAELGDSAMYLCASSLAGAGRIETQYFGPGTRLLVL.

V gene TRBV24-1 combines with J gene TRBJ2-7; the match to TRBD2 covers 10 bases. V trimming: 7 bases; J trimming: 2 bases; junction bases outside the gene matches: 7. CDR3 length equals 15 residues. Germline CDR1 reads KGHDR; CDR2 reads SFDVKD. Here the CDR3 reads CATSAGTSVTYEQYF. CDR3 bases: TGTGCCACCAGCGCCGGGACTAGCGTAACCTACGAGCAGTACTTC.

In DNA form, the CDR3 reads TGCGCCAGCAGCTGGGGACAGGGGGCAGATGGCTACACCTTC. Translated: CASSWGQGADGYTF. V is TRBV5-1 and J is TRBJ1-2, with TRBD1 identical over 12 bases. The junction had 3 bases not matched to a gene; V was cut back by 3 bases and J by 6 bases. This CDR3 region has 14 residues. The germline V gene encodes CDR1 SGHRS and CDR2 YFSETQ. Using reference TRBV5-1 and TRBJ1-2 for the parts outside the CDR3, the full variable domain is KAGVTQTPRYLIKTRGQQVTLSCSPISGHRSVSWYQQTPGQGLQFLFEYFSETQRNKGNFPGRFSGRQFSNSRSEMNVSTLELGDSALYLCASSWGQGADGYTFGSGTRLTVV.

The chain employs TRBV6-5 and TRBJ2-2; 7 bases are shared with TRBD1. V gave up 0 bases and J gave up 6 bases; unmatched junction bases: 4. CDR3 size: 15 residues. Germline lookup yields CDR1 MNHEY and CDR2 SVGAGI. The CDR3 DNA reads TGTGCCAGCAGTTACTCGGCAGGGGGTCCCGGGGAGCTGTTTTTT. It is translated as CASSYSAGGPGELFF.

The J gene is TRBJ1-1, the V gene TRBV3-1 (or the pseudogene TRBV3-2), with a weak D call TRBD1 (6 bases). The ends were cut back, 0 bases at V and 8 bases at J, with 7 bases in the middle. Germline V CDR1 and CDR2: LGHDT, YNNKEL (reference sequence). CDR3 length: 12 residues. CDR3 region: CASSQEDREAFF. In DNA, the CDR3 is TGTGCCAGCAGCCAAGAAGACAGGGAAGCTTTCTTT.

This clone has a count of ten or more. The V and J genes are TRBV5-1 and TRBJ1-2; the match to TRBD1 covers 7 bases. Germline values: CDR1 SGHRS, CDR2 YFSETQ. V shed 2 bases and J 4 bases; nucleotides not matched to a gene: 14. CDR3 size: 17 residues. Written as DNA, the CDR3 is TGCGCCAGCAGCTTAACAGGGGACCCTAGCACTGGCTATGGCTACACCTTC. Its protein product is CASSLTGDPSTGYGYTF.

V usage is TRBV25-1 and J usage is TRBJ1-1; 9 bases fit TRBD1. The V gene's germline CDR1 is MGHDK and CDR2 SYGVNS. The CDR3 is 15 amino acids. V gave up 3 bases and J gave up 3 bases; unmatched junction bases: 5. The CDR3 here is CASSDPTGGDTEAFF. The CDR3 region has the DNA TGTGCCAGCAGTGACCCGACAGGGGGAGACACTGAAGCTTTCTTT.

This chain links TRBV6-5 with TRBJ1-4; TRBD1 is a possible D gene (5 bases). The CDR3 spans 16 residues. Germline lookup yields CDR1 MNHEY and CDR2 SVGAGI. V was shortened by 0 bases and J by 1 base, with 9 bases between the two germline ends. In DNA, the CDR3 is TGTGCCAGCAGTTACTCGTACAGGATAACTAATGAAAAACTGTTTTTT. It specifies CASSYSYRITNEKLFF.